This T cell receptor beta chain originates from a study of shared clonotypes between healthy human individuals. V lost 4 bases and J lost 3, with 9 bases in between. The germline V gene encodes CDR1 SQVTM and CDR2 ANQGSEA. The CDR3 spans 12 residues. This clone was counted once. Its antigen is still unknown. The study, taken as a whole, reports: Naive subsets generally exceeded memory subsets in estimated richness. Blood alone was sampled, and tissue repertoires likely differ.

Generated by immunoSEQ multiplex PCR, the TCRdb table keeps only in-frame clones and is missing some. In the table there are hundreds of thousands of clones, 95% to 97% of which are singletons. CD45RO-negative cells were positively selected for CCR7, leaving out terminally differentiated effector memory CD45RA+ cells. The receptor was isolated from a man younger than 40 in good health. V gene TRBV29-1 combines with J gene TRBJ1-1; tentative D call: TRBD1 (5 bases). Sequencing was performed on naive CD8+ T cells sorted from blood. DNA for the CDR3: TGCAGCGTTGCCAGGGATTACACTGAAGCTTTCTTT. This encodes CSVARDYTEAFF.